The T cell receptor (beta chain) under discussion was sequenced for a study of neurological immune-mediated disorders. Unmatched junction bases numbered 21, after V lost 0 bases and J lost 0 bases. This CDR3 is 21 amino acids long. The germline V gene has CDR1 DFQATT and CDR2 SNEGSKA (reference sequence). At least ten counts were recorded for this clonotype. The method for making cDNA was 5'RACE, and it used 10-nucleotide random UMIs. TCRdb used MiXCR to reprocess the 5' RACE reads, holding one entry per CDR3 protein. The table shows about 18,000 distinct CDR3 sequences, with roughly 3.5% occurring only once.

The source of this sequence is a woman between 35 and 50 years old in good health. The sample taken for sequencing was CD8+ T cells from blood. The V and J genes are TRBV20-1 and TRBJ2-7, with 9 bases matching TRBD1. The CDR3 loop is CSARDFEVRTGEYDSSYEQYF. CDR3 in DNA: TGCAGTGCTAGAGATTTCGAAGTTCGGACAGGGGAATATGACAGCTCCTACGAGCAGTACTTC.